These 26 T cell receptor beta chains originate from one sample sequenced in a study of blood T cell repertoires in COVID-19. Profiled with immunoSEQ multiplex PCR; TCRdb holds only in-frame clones, not every one. The sample yields about 150,000 clones, about 86% seen once. The sequenced sample was peripheral blood. These receptors all come from a man aged 45-60 years with active or convalescent COVID-19.

The genes are TRBV30 and TRBJ2-1; TRBD2 agrees at 11 bases. The CDR3 is 15 amino acids. V was clipped by 0 bases and J by 12 bases; unmatched bases: 10. Germline V lookup: CDR1 GTSNPN, CDR2 SVGIG (reference sequence). CDR3 DNA: TGTGCCTGGAGTGTCGGGACTAGCGGACAGTTAGGGCAGTTCTTC. This encodes CAWSVGTSGQLGQFF.

The chain uses TRBV12-3 or TRBV12-4 and TRBJ1-5, with a possible D match to TRBD1 (5 bases). This CDR3 has 13 amino acids. V was pared by 4 bases and J by 7 bases, with 11 bases between. CDR3 bases: TGTGCCAGCAGTTACAACACAGGACAGCCCCAGCATTTT. Translated, it gives CASSYNTGQPQHF.

CDR3 sequence: CASSLRTGTGNTIYF. The CDR3, as DNA: TGTGCCAGCAGCCTTCGGACAGGGACTGGAAACACCATATATTTT. V and J are TRBV11-3 and TRBJ1-3; 8 bases map to TRBD1. Germline CDR1 reads SGHNT; CDR2 reads YENEEA. The CDR3 sequence is 15 residues long. V lost 5 bases and J lost 2; bases outside the gene matches: 5.

CDR3 DNA sequence: TGCGCCAGCAGCTTGAGGCGCCAGGGGGCGGCTAATGAAAAACTGTTTTTT. The encoded protein is CASSLRRQGAANEKLFF. The chain couples TRBV5-1 to TRBJ1-4, with 8 bases lining up with TRBD1. Germline CDR1 SGHRS, CDR2 YFSETQ. CDR3 size: 17 residues. V lost 1 base and J lost 3; bases outside the gene matches: 8.

The V and J genes are TRBV7-8 and TRBJ2-3, with 10 bases identical to TRBD1. V gave up 1 base and J gave up 3 bases; unmatched junction bases: 4. The CDR3 runs to 16 residues. Germline V gene data show CDR1 as SGHVS and CDR2 as FQNEAQ. The CDR3 loop is CASSLVDRGLTDTQYF. The CDR3 DNA reads TGTGCCAGCAGCTTAGTAGACAGGGGGCTTACAGATACGCAGTATTTT.

The chain employs TRBV4-2 and TRBJ2-5; TRBD1 agrees at 7 bases. V shed 2 bases, J shed 1 base, and the junction held 7 bases outside the gene matches. This CDR3 is built from 16 residues. The germline V gene encodes CDR1 LGHNA and CDR2 YNFKEQ. Written as DNA, the CDR3 is TGTGCCAGCAGCCAACTCCCGGGACAGACCCAAGAGACCCAGTACTTC. Residues: CASSQLPGQTQETQYF.

The rearrangement joins TRBV6-5 to TRBJ2-3; 9 positions match TRBD2. Per germline, CDR1 MNHEY and CDR2 SVGAGI. The V segment lost 2 bases and the J segment 2 bases; nucleotides outside the gene matches: 2. The CDR3 loop spans 15 amino acids. The CDR3 DNA reads as TGTGCCAGCAGTTACGGGACTAGCAACACAGATACGCAGTATTTT. It encodes CASSYGTSNTDTQYF.

A single count supports this clone. This sequence joins TRBV28 and TRBJ1-5; 10 positions match TRBD1. From germline, CDR1 is MDHEN and CDR2 SYDVKM. V shed 4 bases, J shed 2 bases, and the junction held 5 bases outside the gene matches. This CDR3 comprises 16 residues. For the CDR3, the DNA is TGTGCCAGCAGTTATACCGGGACAGGGGGCAATCAGCCCCAGCATTTT. Protein: CASSYTGTGGNQPQHF.

The chain links TRBV24-1 to TRBJ2-1; maybe TRBD2 (5 bases). Trimming stripped 8 bases from V and 0 bases from J, with 7 bases between. Germline CDR1 is KGHDR and CDR2 is SFDVKD. The CDR3 length is 13 residues. The CDR3 reads CATTGSSYNEQFF. CDR3 nucleotide sequence: TGTGCCACCACGGGAAGCTCCTACAATGAGCAGTTCTTC.

The chain employs TRBV7-3 and TRBJ2-1; tentative D call: TRBD1 (6 bases). The CDR3 sequence is 13 residues long. CDR1 is SGHTA and CDR2 is FQGTGA in the germline V gene. V lost 5 bases and J 8 bases, leaving 13 bases between the germline ends. The DNA for the CDR3 is TGTGCCAGCAGCCCACAGGGACACGATGAGCAGTTCTTC. It specifies CASSPQGHDEQFF.

The chain links TRBV14 to TRBJ1-2, with 9 bases identical to TRBD1. CDR1 is SGHDN, CDR2 FVKESK, per germline. The CDR3 length is 14 residues. After removal of 4 bases from V and 2 bases from J, the junction contained 2 bases not matched to a gene. The CDR3 loop reads CASSPGQGNYGYTF. The CDR3 nucleotides are TGTGCCAGCAGCCCCGGACAGGGGAACTATGGCTACACCTTC.

The chain has TRBV11-2 and TRBJ2-1; D possibly corresponds to TRBD2 (6 bases). Germline V gives CDR1 SGHAT, CDR2 FQNNGV. This CDR3 region has 16 residues. The V gene lost 2 bases and the J gene lost 9 bases, with 20 bases spanning the gap. DNA of the CDR3: TGTGCCAGCAGCTTATTGAGGACCCTTAAGGGAGGTGAGCAGTTCTTC. Amino acids: CASSLLRTLKGGEQFF. The variable domain in full, with the rest retrieved from reference TRBV11-2 and TRBJ2-1, is EAGVAQSPRYKIIEKRQSVAFWCNPISGHATLYWYQQILGQGPKLLIQFQNNGVVDDSQLPKDRFSAERLKGVDSTLKIQPAKLEDSAVYLCASSLLRTLKGGEQFFGPGTRLTVL.

The V and J genes are TRBV2 and TRBJ1-1; tentatively, D is TRBD1 (5 bases). The germline gives CDR1 SNHLY, CDR2 FYNNEI. The CDR3 length is 13 residues. V was cut by 5 bases and J by 2 bases, with 9 bases left in between. In nucleotides, the CDR3 is TGTGCCAGCAGTACAGGCCTTAACACTGAAGCTTTCTTT. Its protein is CASSTGLNTEAFF. The full variable domain, its missing parts supplied by reference TRBV2 and TRBJ1-1, is EPEVTQTPSHQVTQMGQEVILRCVPISNHLYFYWYRQILGQKVEFLVSFYNNEISEKSEIFDDQFSVERPDGSNFTLKIRSTKLEDSAMYFCASSTGLNTEAFFGQGTRLTVV.

The CDR3, as DNA: TGTGCCAGTAGTCCAGGGACAGATCCAGGAGGGAACTATGGCTACACCTTC. Its translation: CASSPGTDPGGNYGYTF. V and J are TRBV19 and TRBJ1-2; the match to TRBD1 covers 7 bases. CDR1 is LNHDA, CDR2 SQIVND, per germline (reference sequence). Trimming removed 5 bases from V and 2 bases from J; junction bases left unmatched: 14. This CDR3 region has 17 residues. Filled out from reference TRBV19 and TRBJ1-2, the complete variable domain reads DGGITQSPKYLFRKEGQNVTLSCEQNLNHDAMYWYRQDPGQGLRLIYYSQIVNDFQKGDIAEGYSVSREKKESFPLTVTSAQKNPTAFYLCASSPGTDPGGNYGYTFGSGTRLTVV.

The J gene is TRBJ2-1, the V gene TRBV20-1; 11 bases line up with TRBD2. V gave up 3 bases and J gave up 6 bases; unmatched junction bases: 4. Germline assignment: CDR1 DFQATT and CDR2 SNEGSKA (reference sequence). This CDR3 is built from 14 residues. DNA for the CDR3: TGCAGTGCTAGTAGCGGGAGGGCCCTCAATGAGCAGTTCTTC. Protein product: CSASSGRALNEQFF.

The genes are TRBV3-1 (or the pseudogene TRBV3-2) and TRBJ1-2, with D possibly matching TRBD1 (6 bases). Germline V lookup: CDR1 LGHDT, CDR2 YNNKEL (reference sequence). This CDR3 has 13 amino acids. V lost 6 bases, J lost 8 bases, and 16 bases lay in between. CDR3 region: CASSPTGLTGYTF. CDR3 in DNA: TGTGCCAGCAGTCCTACAGGGCTCACGGGCTACACCTTC.

This chain uses TRBV5-4 with TRBJ2-5; TRBD2 aligns across 10 bases. The CDR3 is 18 residues long. CDR1 and CDR2 (germline): SGHNT, YYREEE (reference sequence). V lost 4 bases to trimming and J lost 1 base; unmatched junction nucleotides: 13. The CDR3 bases are TGTGCCAGCAGCCCGGCCCGGCTAGCGGGGGCCCTCCAAGAGACCCAGTACTTC. This codes for CASSPARLAGALQETQYF.

The chain's CDR3 is CASSTQGAGQPQHF. DNA for the CDR3: TGTGCCAGCAGTACACAGGGGGCCGGTCAGCCCCAGCATTTT. The chain links TRBV6-5 to TRBJ1-5, with 9 bases lining up with TRBD1. Germline V gene lookup returns CDR1 MNHEY and CDR2 SVGAGI. With V trimmed by 5 bases and J by 6 bases, 5 bases remained unmatched. The CDR3 spans 14 residues.

This chain connects TRBV6-6 to TRBJ1-2; TRBD1 aligns across 7 bases. CDR3 length: 15 amino acids. V was clipped by 2 bases and J by 1 base; unmatched bases: 4. CDR1 and CDR2 (germline): MNHNY, SVGAGI (reference sequence). The DNA of the CDR3 is TGTGCCAGCAGTTACCCCAGGGGGATTAACTATGGCTACACCTTC. It encodes CASSYPRGINYGYTF.

This clone was found a few times. J is TRBJ1-1 and V is TRBV7-3, with 11 bases identical to TRBD1. J lost 4 bases, V lost 4 bases, and 2 bases had no gene match. CDR3 length: 14 amino acids. Germline values: CDR1 SGHTA, CDR2 FQGTGA. DNA for the CDR3: TGTGCCAGCAGCTGGACAGGGGGCGGCACTGAAGCTTTCTTT. Its protein product is CASSWTGGGTEAFF.

The chain links TRBV5-1 to TRBJ2-1, with 11 positions matching TRBD2. Per the germline V gene, CDR1 is SGHRS and CDR2 is YFSETQ. CDR3 length equals 14 residues. The J segment lost 14 bases and the V segment lost 0 bases, leaving 7 bases of the junction unmatched. DNA for the CDR3: TGCGCCAGCAGCTTGGAACTAGCGGGAGTTGCGGAGTTCTTC. Amino acid sequence: CASSLELAGVAEFF. Looking up the rest from reference TRBV5-1 and TRBJ2-1 gives the full variable domain: KAGVTQTPRYLIKTRGQQVTLSCSPISGHRSVSWYQQTPGQGLQFLFEYFSETQRNKGNFPGRFSGRQFSNSRSEMNVSTLELGDSALYLCASSLELAGVAEFFGPGTRLTVL.

The chain carries TRBV6-5 and TRBJ2-7; 8 bases are shared with TRBD1. In germline, CDR1 is MNHEY, CDR2 SVGAGI. J lost 0 bases, V lost 8 bases, and 0 bases had no gene match. The CDR3 has 12 amino acids. CDR3 loop: CASGTGSYEQYF. Here the CDR3 DNA reads TGTGCCAGCGGGACAGGCTCCTACGAGCAGTACTTC.

J is TRBJ2-5 and V is TRBV3-1 (or the pseudogene TRBV3-2); 8 bases agree with TRBD2. The CDR3 totals 16 residues. J was trimmed by 7 bases and V by 1 base; bases with no gene match: 11. From germline, CDR1 is LGHDT and CDR2 YNNKEL (reference sequence). The CDR3 here is CASSQVTSGRRATQYF. The CDR3 region has the DNA TGTGCCAGCAGCCAAGTTACTAGCGGCCGTCGGGCGACCCAGTACTTC.

This rearrangement joins TRBV9 to TRBJ2-1, with 8 bases aligning to TRBD1. The CDR3 totals 13 residues. Losses at the gene ends were 2 bases for V and 7 bases for J; bases not matched to a gene: 2. Germline V CDR1 and CDR2: SGDLS, YYNGEE. CDR3 region: CASSVGQGNEQFF. The CDR3 bases are TGTGCCAGCAGCGTCGGACAGGGTAATGAGCAGTTCTTC.

V gene TRBV2 combines with J gene TRBJ2-5; no definite D call. The CDR3 extends over 10 amino acids. Per the germline V gene, CDR1 is SNHLY and CDR2 is FYNNEI. The V end was cut by 3 bases, the J end by 7 bases, with 3 bases between. This chain's CDR3 is CASSDGTQYF. In DNA, the CDR3 is TGTGCCAGCAGTGACGGGACCCAGTACTTC.

The chain has TRBV6-6 and TRBJ2-3, with 7 bases aligning to TRBD2. V dropped 6 bases and J dropped 0; count of bases not matched to a gene: 9. Germline CDR1 and CDR2: MNHNY and SVGAGI (reference sequence). The CDR3 loop spans 16 amino acids. DNA for the CDR3: TGTGCCAGCAGACCCCTACTAGCGCTTAGCACAGATACGCAGTATTTT. Protein product: CASRPLLALSTDTQYF.